One and the same sample provided the 6 T cell receptor beta chains below, sequenced in a study of T cell responses to AZD1222 COVID-19 vaccine. Method: immunoSEQ multiplex PCR; TCRdb's copy keeps in-frame clones and lacks some. Among 200,000 or so clones listed, about 87% were seen once. Source: peripheral blood, taken on day 0 of MenACWY control vaccination. Receptor source: an adult in good health.

This clone was seen only once. V usage is TRBV27 and J usage is TRBJ2-7; 12 bases are shared with TRBD1. The junction had 6 bases not matched to a gene; V was cut back by 1 base and J by 5 bases. Germline loops: CDR1 MNHEY, CDR2 SMNVEV (reference sequence). The CDR3 contains 16 residues. In nucleotides, the CDR3 is TGTGCCAGCAGTTTATTTGGGACAGGGGGCGCGGACGAGCAGTACTTC. This translates into CASSLFGTGGADEQYF.

As DNA, the CDR3 is TGCAGCGTTGAAGAATTTTTGGACACTGAAGCTTTCTTT. Protein product: CSVEEFLDTEAFF. This chain uses TRBV29-1 with TRBJ1-1, with unresolved D. Trimming left V 0 bases short and J 3 bases short, with 8 bases between. Germline CDR1 SQVTM, CDR2 ANQGSEA. The CDR3 spans 13 residues.

V usage is TRBV6-1 and J usage is TRBJ1-2; 10 bases map to TRBD1. Germline trimming cut 1 base from V and 4 bases from J; bases unmatched to any gene: 6. Germline CDR1 is MNHNS and CDR2 is SASEGT. The CDR3 loop spans 16 amino acids. Written as DNA, the CDR3 is TGTGCCAGCAGTGAAGTAGTGACAGGGGGCGGCTATGGCTACACCTTC. Protein product: CASSEVVTGGGYGYTF.

The rearrangement joins TRBV27 to TRBJ1-5; perhaps TRBD1 as D (5 bases). The CDR3 is 15 amino acids. Germline-derived CDR1 and CDR2 are MNHEY and SMNVEV (reference sequence). V dropped 2 bases and J dropped 6 bases, with 14 bases sitting between them. The CDR3 spells CASSLEGRVSQPQHF. CDR3 DNA: TGTGCCAGCAGTTTAGAGGGGCGAGTTAGTCAGCCCCAGCATTTT.

The V and J genes are TRBV6-5 and TRBJ2-7, with D perhaps matching TRBD2 (5 bases). The CDR3 has 10 residues. Trimming removed 6 bases from V and 7 bases from J, with 7 bases in between. Germline assignment: CDR1 MNHEY and CDR2 SVGAGI. The CDR3 protein is CASRRGEQYF. The CDR3 nucleotides are TGTGCCAGCAGACGAGGGGAGCAGTACTTC.

The chain recombines TRBV10-3 with TRBJ1-1; 7 bases fit TRBD1. Germline V gene lookup returns CDR1 ENHRY and CDR2 SYGVKD. Trimming cost V 6 bases and J 2 bases; bases outside gene matches: 6. The CDR3 runs 14 residues. The CDR3: CAIRRDRANTEAFF. DNA for the CDR3: TGTGCCATCAGACGAGACAGGGCTAACACTGAAGCTTTCTTT.